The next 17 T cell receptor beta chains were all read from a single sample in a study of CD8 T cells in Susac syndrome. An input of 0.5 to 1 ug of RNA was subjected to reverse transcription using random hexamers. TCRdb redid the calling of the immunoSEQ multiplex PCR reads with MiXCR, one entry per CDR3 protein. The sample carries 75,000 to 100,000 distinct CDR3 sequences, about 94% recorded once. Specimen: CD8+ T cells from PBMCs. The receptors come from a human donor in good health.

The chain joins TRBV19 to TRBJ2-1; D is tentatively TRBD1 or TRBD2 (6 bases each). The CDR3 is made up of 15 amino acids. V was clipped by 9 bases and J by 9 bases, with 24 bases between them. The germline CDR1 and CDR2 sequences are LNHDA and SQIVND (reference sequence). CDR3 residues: CASTVSPEGVAEQFF. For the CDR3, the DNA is TGTGCCAGCACTGTAAGCCCGGAGGGGGTCGCTGAGCAGTTCTTC.

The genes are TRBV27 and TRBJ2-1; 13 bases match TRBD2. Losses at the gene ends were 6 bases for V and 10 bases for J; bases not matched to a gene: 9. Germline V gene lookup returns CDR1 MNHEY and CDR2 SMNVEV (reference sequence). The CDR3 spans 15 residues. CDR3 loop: CASRALAGGWEEQFF. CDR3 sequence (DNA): TGTGCCAGCAGGGCACTAGCGGGAGGGTGGGAAGAGCAGTTCTTC.

CDR3 DNA sequence: TGCAGTACAGGGGATTCACCCCTCCACTTT. Amino acids: CSTGDSPLHF. The chain uses TRBV20-1 and TRBJ1-6; 7 nucleotides line up with TRBD1. Trimming at V came to 8 bases and at J to 8 bases, leaving 0 bases not matched to a gene. Germline V CDR1 and CDR2: DFQATT, SNEGSKA (reference sequence). CDR3 length equals 10 residues.

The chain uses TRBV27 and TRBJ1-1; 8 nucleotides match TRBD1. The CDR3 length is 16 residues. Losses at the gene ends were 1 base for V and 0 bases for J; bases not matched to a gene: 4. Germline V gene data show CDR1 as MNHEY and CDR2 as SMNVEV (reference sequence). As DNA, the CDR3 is TGTGCCAGCAGTTTATTCGGACAGGGACTGAACACTGAAGCTTTCTTT. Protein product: CASSLFGQGLNTEAFF.

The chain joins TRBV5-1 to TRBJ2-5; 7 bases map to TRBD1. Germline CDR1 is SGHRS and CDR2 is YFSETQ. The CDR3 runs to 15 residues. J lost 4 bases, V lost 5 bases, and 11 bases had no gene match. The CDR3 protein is CASRGSQGILETQYF. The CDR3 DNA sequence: TGCGCCAGCAGAGGATCACAGGGGATTTTAGAGACCCAGTACTTC.

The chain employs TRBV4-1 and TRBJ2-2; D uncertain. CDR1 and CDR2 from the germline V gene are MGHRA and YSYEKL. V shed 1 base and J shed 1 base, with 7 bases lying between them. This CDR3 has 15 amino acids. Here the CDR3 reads CASSQVARNTGELFF. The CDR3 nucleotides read TGCGCCAGCAGCCAAGTGGCGAGGAACACCGGGGAGCTGTTTTTT.

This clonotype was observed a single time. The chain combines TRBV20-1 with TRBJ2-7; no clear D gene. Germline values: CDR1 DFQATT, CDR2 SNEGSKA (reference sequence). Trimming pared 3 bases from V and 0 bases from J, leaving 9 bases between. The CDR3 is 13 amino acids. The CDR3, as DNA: TGCAGTGCTAGGAGCACGAACTCCTACGAGCAGTACTTC. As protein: CSARSTNSYEQYF.

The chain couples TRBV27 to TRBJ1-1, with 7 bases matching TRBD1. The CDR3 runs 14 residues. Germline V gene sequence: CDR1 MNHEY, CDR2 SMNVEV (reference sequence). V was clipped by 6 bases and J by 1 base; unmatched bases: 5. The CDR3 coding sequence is TGTGCCAGCAGGCGACAGGGTAGGAACACTGAAGCTTTCTTT. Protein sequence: CASRRQGRNTEAFF.

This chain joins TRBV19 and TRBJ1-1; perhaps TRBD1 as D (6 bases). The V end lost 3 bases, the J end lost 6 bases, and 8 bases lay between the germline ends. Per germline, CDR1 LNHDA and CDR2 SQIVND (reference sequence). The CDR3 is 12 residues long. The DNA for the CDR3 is TGTGCCAGTAGTATTGGGGGCGCTGAAGCTTTCTTT. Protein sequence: CASSIGGAEAFF.

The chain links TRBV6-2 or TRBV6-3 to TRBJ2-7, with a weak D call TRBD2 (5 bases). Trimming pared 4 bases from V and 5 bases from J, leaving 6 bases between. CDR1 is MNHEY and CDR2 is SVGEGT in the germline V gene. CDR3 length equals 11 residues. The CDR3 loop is CASSFGNEQYF. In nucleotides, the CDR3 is TGTGCCAGCAGTTTCGGGAACGAGCAGTACTTC.

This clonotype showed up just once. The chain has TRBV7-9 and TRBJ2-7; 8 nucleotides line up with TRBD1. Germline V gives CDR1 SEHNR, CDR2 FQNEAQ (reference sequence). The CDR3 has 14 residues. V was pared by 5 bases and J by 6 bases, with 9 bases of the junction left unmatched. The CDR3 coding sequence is TGTGCCAGCAGCCCCCCGGGACAGGTCGGCGAGCAGTACTTC. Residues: CASSPPGQVGEQYF. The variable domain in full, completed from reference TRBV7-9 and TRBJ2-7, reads DTGVSQNPRHKITKRGQNVTFRCDPISEHNRLYWYRQTLGQGPEFLTYFQNEAQLEKSRLLSDRFSAERPKGSFSTLEIQRTEQGDSAMYLCASSPPGQVGEQYFGPGTRLTVT.

CDR3 protein: CASSVGAGGVYEQFF. CDR3 in DNA: TGTGCCAGCAGCGTAGGAGCGGGGGGGGTCTATGAGCAGTTCTTC. This chain links TRBV9 with TRBJ2-1; TRBD2 aligns across 10 bases. V was pared by 0 bases and J by 8 bases, with 5 bases of the junction left unmatched. This CDR3 contains 15 residues. Germline assignment: CDR1 SGDLS and CDR2 YYNGEE. Variable domain in full (rest from reference TRBV9 and TRBJ2-1): DSGVTQTPKHLITATGQRVTLRCSPRSGDLSVYWYQQSLDQGLQFLIQYYNGEERAKGNILERFSAQQFPDLHSELNLSSLELGDSALYFCASSVGAGGVYEQFFGPGTRLTVL.

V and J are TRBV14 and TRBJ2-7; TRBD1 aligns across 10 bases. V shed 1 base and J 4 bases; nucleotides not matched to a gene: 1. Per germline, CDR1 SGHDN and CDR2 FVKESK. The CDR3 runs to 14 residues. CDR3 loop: CASSQVGQGYEQYF. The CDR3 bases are TGTGCCAGCAGCCAAGTGGGACAGGGGTACGAGCAGTACTTC.

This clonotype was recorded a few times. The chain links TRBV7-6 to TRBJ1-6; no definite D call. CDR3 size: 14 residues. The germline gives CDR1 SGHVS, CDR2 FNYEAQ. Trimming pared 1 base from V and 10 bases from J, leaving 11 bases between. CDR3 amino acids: CASSLDEGWSPLHF. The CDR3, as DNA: TGTGCCAGCAGCTTAGATGAGGGCTGGTCACCCCTCCACTTT.

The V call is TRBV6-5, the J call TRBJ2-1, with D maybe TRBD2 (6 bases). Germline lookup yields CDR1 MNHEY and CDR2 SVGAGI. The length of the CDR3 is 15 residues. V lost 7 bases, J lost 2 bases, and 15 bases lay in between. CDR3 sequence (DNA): TGTGCCAGCAAGCCCCTAGCGAGAGCCTACAATGAGCAGTTCTTC. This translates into CASKPLARAYNEQFF.

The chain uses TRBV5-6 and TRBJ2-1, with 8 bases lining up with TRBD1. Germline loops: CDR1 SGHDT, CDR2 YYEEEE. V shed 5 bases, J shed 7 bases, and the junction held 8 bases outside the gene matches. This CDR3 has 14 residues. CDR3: CASRVGQGANEQFF. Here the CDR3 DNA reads TGTGCCAGCAGAGTGGGGCAGGGGGCAAATGAGCAGTTCTTC.

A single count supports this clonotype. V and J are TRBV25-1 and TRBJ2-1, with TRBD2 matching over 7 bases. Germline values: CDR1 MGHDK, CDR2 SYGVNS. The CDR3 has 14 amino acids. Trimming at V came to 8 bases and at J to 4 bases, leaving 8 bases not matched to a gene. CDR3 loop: CASGAGEMYNEQFF. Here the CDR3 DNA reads TGTGCCAGCGGGGCGGGAGAAATGTACAATGAGCAGTTCTTC. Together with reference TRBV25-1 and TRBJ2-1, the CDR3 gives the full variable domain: EADIYQTPRYLVIGTGKKITLECSQTMGHDKMYWYQQDPGMELHLIHYSYGVNSTEKGDLSSESTVSRIRTEHFPLTLESARPSHTSQYLCASGAGEMYNEQFFGPGTRLTVL.